A single sample gave rise to the 18 T cell receptor beta chains below, sequenced in a study of cytotoxic CD8 clonotypes in ibrutinib-treated CLL. Profiling relied on immunoSEQ multiplex PCR, and the TCRdb table lists in-frame clones only, not all of them. Here the sample spans 250,000 to 350,000 clones, approximately 76% being singletons. The material sequenced was PBMCs, taken at disease progression, from a patient treated with ibrutinib. The receptors derive from a human donor with chronic lymphocytic leukemia.

V gene TRBV10-1 combines with J gene TRBJ2-3; D ambiguous. The germline V and J ends were trimmed by 5 bases and 0 bases, with 6 bases remaining between them. The germline V gene encodes CDR1 WNHNN and CDR2 SYGVQD (reference sequence). The CDR3 spans 13 residues. The CDR3 loop is CASSPHSTDTQYF. For the CDR3, the DNA is TGCGCCAGCAGTCCCCACAGCACAGATACGCAGTATTTT.

The chain carries TRBV7-9 and TRBJ1-1; D not resolved. In germline, CDR1 is SEHNR, CDR2 FQNEAQ (reference sequence). Between the trimmed V and J ends, which lost 5 bases and 7 bases, there was a span of 20 bases. The CDR3 is 15 amino acids. The CDR3 here is CASSHPGAEGIEAFF. As DNA, the CDR3 is TGTGCCAGCAGCCACCCAGGCGCCGAGGGCATTGAAGCTTTCTTT.

The chain recombines TRBV11-3 with TRBJ2-7; no firm D call. The CDR3 consists of 13 residues. With 1 base removed from V and 1 base from J, the gap between germline ends came to 5 bases. Germline lookup yields CDR1 SGHNT and CDR2 YENEEA. CDR3 DNA: TGTGCCAGCAGCTTAGGGGATTCCTACGAGCAGTACTTC. Its translation: CASSLGDSYEQYF.

The V gene is TRBV7-8, the J gene TRBJ2-1; D unresolved. The germline CDR1 and CDR2 sequences are SGHVS and FQNEAQ. The germline V and J ends were trimmed by 0 bases and 3 bases, with 9 bases remaining between them. The CDR3 loop spans 15 amino acids. CDR3 sequence (DNA): TGTGCCAGCAGCTTAGCGCGTGGGGACTACAATGAGCAGTTCTTC. This translates into CASSLARGDYNEQFF.

The J gene is TRBJ1-1, the V gene TRBV5-1; D is possibly TRBD1 (6 bases). Trimming took 2 bases from V and 2 from J, leaving 22 bases between them. The CDR3 has 18 amino acids. Germline-derived CDR1 and CDR2 are SGHRS and YFSETQ. The CDR3: CASSFNLRQARSNTEAFF. For the CDR3, the DNA is TGCGCCAGCAGCTTCAACCTCCGACAGGCAAGGTCCAACACTGAAGCTTTCTTT.

As DNA, the CDR3 is TGTGCCAGCAGCTTAGCGGGAGGGGAAGCTTTCTTT. Amino acids: CASSLAGGEAFF. The chain combines TRBV7-6 with TRBJ1-1, with D uncertain. CDR3 length: 12 amino acids. Germline assignment: CDR1 SGHVS and CDR2 FNYEAQ. V lost 0 bases and J lost 8, with 7 bases in between.

The CDR3: CSVEIGLAGGQETQYF. The CDR3 coding sequence is TGCAGCGTTGAAATCGGACTAGCGGGGGGTCAAGAGACCCAGTACTTC. The rearrangement links TRBV29-1 to TRBJ2-5; 14 nucleotides align to TRBD2. The CDR3 extends over 16 amino acids. Germline CDR1 and CDR2: SQVTM and ANQGSEA. The ends lost 2 bases at V and 2 bases at J; junction bases unmatched: 4.

This clone was detected once. The genes are TRBV7-6 and TRBJ2-1, with a weak D call TRBD1 (6 bases). The V gene lost 2 bases and the J gene lost 6 bases, with 11 bases spanning the gap. The CDR3 is 14 residues long. CDR1 is SGHVS, CDR2 FNYEAQ, per germline. In DNA, the CDR3 is TGTGCCAGCAGCTTAAGTACAGGGATCAATGAGCAGTTCTTC. This sequence encodes CASSLSTGINEQFF.

Regarding this clone: One end of the junction does not line up with germline, which may come from a read error. V gene TRBV27 combines with J gene TRBJ1-3; TRBD1 aligns across 7 bases. CDR3 length: 13 residues. The germline V gene has CDR1 MNHEY and CDR2 SMNVEV (reference sequence). CDR3: CASSLYMGQPEIF. Written as DNA, the CDR3 is TGTGCCAGCAGTTTATATATGGGACAGCCCGAAATTTTT.

Here the CDR3 reads CAISESGYGYTF. For the CDR3, the DNA is TGTGCCATCAGTGAGTCTGGGTATGGCTACACCTTC. This chain connects TRBV10-3 to TRBJ1-2, with D uncertain. CDR3 length equals 12 residues. The V gene's germline CDR1 is ENHRY and CDR2 SYGVKD. V was clipped by 0 bases and J by 5 bases, with 4 bases between them.

The chain's CDR3 is CASSPPRTGGSETQYF. The CDR3 DNA follows: TGTGCCAGCAGCCCCCCCCGGACAGGGGGCTCGGAGACCCAGTACTTC. V gene TRBV7-2 combines with J gene TRBJ2-5; 11 bases align to TRBD1. The germline V gene has CDR1 SGHTA and CDR2 FQGNSA. The ends lost 5 bases at V and 5 bases at J; junction bases unmatched: 10. The CDR3 spans 16 residues. The full variable domain, completed using reference TRBV7-2 and TRBJ2-5, is GAGVSQSPSNKVTEKGKDVELRCDPISGHTALYWYRQSLGQGLEFLIYFQGNSAPDKSGLPSDRFSAERTGGSVSTLTIQRTQQEDSAVYLCASSPPRTGGSETQYFGPGTRLLVL.

This chain uses TRBV5-6 with TRBJ1-2; no firm D call. The V end lost 2 bases, the J end lost 0 bases, and 2 bases lay between the germline ends. The CDR3 length is 12 residues. From germline, CDR1 is SGHDT and CDR2 YYEEEE. The CDR3 coding sequence is TGTGCCAGCAGCTTAGCTAACTATGGCTACACCTTC. This sequence encodes CASSLANYGYTF.

This clone was seen a single time. The rearrangement links TRBV10-2 to TRBJ1-1, with 8 bases fitting TRBD1. Germline trimming cut 5 bases from V and 5 bases from J; bases unmatched to any gene: 7. Germline V CDR1 and CDR2: WSHSY, SAAADI. The CDR3 has 14 amino acids. DNA of the CDR3: TGCGCCAGCAGTACCGACAGGGGAGGGACTGAAGCTTTCTTT. Translation gives CASSTDRGGTEAFF.

This rearrangement joins TRBV6-6 to TRBJ1-5; 8 bases align to TRBD1. V dropped 5 bases and J dropped 4; count of bases not matched to a gene: 10. Germline V CDR1 and CDR2: MNHNY, SVGAGI (reference sequence). The CDR3 is made up of 16 amino acids. CDR3 bases: TGTGCCAGCAGTCCCCTTGACAGGGGCCCGAATCAGCCCCAGCATTTT. As protein: CASSPLDRGPNQPQHF.

The chain carries TRBV29-1 and TRBJ1-2, with D tentatively TRBD1 (5 bases). Germline V gene data show CDR1 as SQVTM and CDR2 as ANQGSEA. CDR3 length equals 13 residues. V lost 0 bases to trimming and J lost 8 bases, with 13 bases between them. The CDR3 region is CSVEDRGPGGYTF. The DNA for the CDR3 is TGCAGCGTTGAAGATAGGGGTCCGGGAGGCTACACCTTC.

The chain carries TRBV19 and TRBJ1-2, with TRBD1 identical over 7 bases. With V trimmed by 9 bases and J by 6 bases, 4 bases remained unmatched. This CDR3 contains 11 residues. Germline lookup yields CDR1 LNHDA and CDR2 SQIVND (reference sequence). The CDR3 is CASSTGDGYTF. Here the CDR3 DNA reads TGTGCCAGCTCAACAGGGGATGGCTACACCTTC.

V usage is TRBV4-1 and J usage is TRBJ1-3; TRBD1 might be the D (5 bases). The CDR3 is 18 amino acids. Trimming left V 0 bases short and J 0 bases short, with 15 bases between. Per the germline V gene, CDR1 is MGHRA and CDR2 is YSYEKL. In nucleotides, the CDR3 is TGCGCCAGCAGCCAAGACCTGAGGGACGCCAACTCTGGAAACACCATATATTTT. Its protein product is CASSQDLRDANSGNTIYF.

This chain uses TRBV9 with TRBJ1-2, with a tentative D call TRBD1 (5 bases). Germline V gene lookup returns CDR1 SGDLS and CDR2 YYNGEE. The CDR3 totals 15 residues. Trimming removed 3 bases at V and 4 bases at J, with 16 bases between. CDR3 DNA: TGTGCCAGCAGCGCCAACCTTAGACAGCTCTATGGCTACACCTTC. Its translation: CASSANLRQLYGYTF.